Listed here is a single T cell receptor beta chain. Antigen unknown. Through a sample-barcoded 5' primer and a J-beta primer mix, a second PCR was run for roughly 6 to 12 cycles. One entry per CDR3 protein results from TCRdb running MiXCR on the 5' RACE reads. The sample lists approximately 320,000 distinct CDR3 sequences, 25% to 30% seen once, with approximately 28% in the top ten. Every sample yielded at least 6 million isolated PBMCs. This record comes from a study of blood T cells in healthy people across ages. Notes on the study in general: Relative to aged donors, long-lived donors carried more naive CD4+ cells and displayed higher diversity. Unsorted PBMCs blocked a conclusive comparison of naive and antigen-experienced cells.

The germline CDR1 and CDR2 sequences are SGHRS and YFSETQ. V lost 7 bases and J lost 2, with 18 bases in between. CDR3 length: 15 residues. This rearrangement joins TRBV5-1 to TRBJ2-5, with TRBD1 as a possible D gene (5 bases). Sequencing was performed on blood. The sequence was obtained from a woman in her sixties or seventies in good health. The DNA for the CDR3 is TGCGCCAGCTTTAAACAACCACGACAGCAAGAGACCCAGTACTTC. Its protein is CASFKQPRQQETQYF. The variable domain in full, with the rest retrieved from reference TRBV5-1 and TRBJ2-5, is KAGVTQTPRYLIKTRGQQVTLSCSPISGHRSVSWYQQTPGQGLQFLFEYFSETQRNKGNFPGRFSGRQFSNSRSEMNVSTLELGDSALYLCASFKQPRQQETQYFGPGTRLLVL.